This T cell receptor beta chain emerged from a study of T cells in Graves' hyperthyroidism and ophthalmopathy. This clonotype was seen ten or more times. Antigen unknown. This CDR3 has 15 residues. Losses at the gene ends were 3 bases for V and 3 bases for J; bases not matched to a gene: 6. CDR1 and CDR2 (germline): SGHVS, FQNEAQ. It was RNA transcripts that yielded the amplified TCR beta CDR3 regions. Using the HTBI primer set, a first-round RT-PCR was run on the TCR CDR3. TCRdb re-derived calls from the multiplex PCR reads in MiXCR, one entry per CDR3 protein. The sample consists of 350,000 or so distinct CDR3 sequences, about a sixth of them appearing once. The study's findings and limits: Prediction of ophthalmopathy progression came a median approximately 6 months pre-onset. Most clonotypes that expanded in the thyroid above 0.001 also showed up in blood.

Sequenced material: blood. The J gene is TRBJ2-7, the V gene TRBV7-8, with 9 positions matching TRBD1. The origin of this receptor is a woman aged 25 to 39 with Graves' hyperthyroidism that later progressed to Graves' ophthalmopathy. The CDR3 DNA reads TGTGCCAGCAGCTTGGAACCGGGACAGGGCTACGAGCAGTACTTC. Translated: CASSLEPGQGYEQYF.